The 29 T cell receptor beta chains listed next were all sequenced from one sample in a study of blood T cells in healthy people across ages. A J-beta primer mix and a sample-barcoded 5' primer were used in a second PCR of roughly 6 to 12 cycles. TCRdb reprocessed the 5' RACE reads with MiXCR, giving one entry per CDR3 protein. Of about 650,000 distinct CDR3 sequences detected, about 30% appear once; the ten largest clones hold roughly 14%. Sample: blood. The receptors originated from a woman of 80 years or more in good health.

On this clonotype: This could be a read error, since a much larger clone is one nucleotide away. The CDR3 DNA sequence: TGCAGTGCTATACTAGTAGATACGCAGTATTTT. This encodes CSAILVDTQYF. The chain couples TRBV20-1 to TRBJ2-3, with D maybe TRBD2 (5 bases). The V and J ends lost 4 bases and 5 bases respectively, with 7 bases between them. The CDR3 runs to 11 residues. Germline CDR1 is DFQATT and CDR2 is SNEGSKA (reference sequence).

This clonotype was seen only a few times. The junction and the germline gene differ at one end; a read error may be behind it. This chain connects TRBV6-1 to TRBJ1-1; weak D call: TRBD1 (5 bases). The CDR3 contains 14 residues. Germline lookup yields CDR1 MNHNS and CDR2 SASEGT. In DNA, the CDR3 is TGTGCCAGCAGCGAAGGGGCCTGGGGGAGTGAAGCTTTCTTT. This translates into CASSEGAWGSEAFF.

There are many counts of this clonotype. The chain links TRBV7-2 to TRBJ1-6, with 10 positions matching TRBD1. V lost 1 base and J lost 10; bases outside the gene matches: 7. The CDR3 totals 16 residues. Germline CDR1 is SGHTA and CDR2 is FQGNSA. The CDR3 region has the DNA TGTGCCAGCAGCTTAGGCCTGGACAGGGGGGAGTCACCCCTCCACTTT. Its protein product is CASSLGLDRGESPLHF.

In this sample, this clonotype turned up many times. The chain joins TRBV6-2 or TRBV6-3 to TRBJ2-3; D gene ambiguous. The germline gives CDR1 MNHEY, CDR2 SVGEGT. With 2 bases removed from V and 2 bases from J, the gap between germline ends came to 5 bases. The CDR3 sequence is 13 residues long. CDR3 coding DNA: TGTGCCAGCAGTTACCTTTCCACAGATACGCAGTATTTT. This sequence encodes CASSYLSTDTQYF.

At least ten counts were recorded for this clonotype. This may be a read error: a much more frequent sequence differs by one nucleotide. The J gene is TRBJ2-7, the V gene TRBV5-1; D possibly corresponds to TRBD1 (6 bases). This CDR3 comprises 15 residues. V lost 0 bases to trimming and J lost 3 bases, with 13 bases between them. The germline V gene encodes CDR1 SGHRS and CDR2 YFSETQ. CDR3: CASSLEQGKGYEQYF. CDR3 nucleotide sequence: TGCGCCAGCAGCTTGGAACAGGGAAAGGGCTACGAGCAGTACTTC.

This clonotype was recorded many times. V and J are TRBV7-2 and TRBJ1-1; 10 bases line up with TRBD1. The CDR3 totals 15 residues. After removal of 3 bases from V and 4 bases from J, the junction contained 5 bases not matched to a gene. The germline V gene encodes CDR1 SGHTA and CDR2 FQGNSA. The CDR3 region has the DNA TGTGCCAGCAGCTTCCGGAGGGACAGGGGCACTGAAGCTTTCTTT. Protein product: CASSFRRDRGTEAFF.

This clonotype was counted many times. The rearrangement links TRBV27 to TRBJ2-4, with 7 bases matching TRBD2. The CDR3 is made up of 15 amino acids. The V and J ends lost 8 bases and 6 bases, in that order; junction bases with no gene match: 13. Germline V gene sequence: CDR1 MNHEY, CDR2 SMNVEV (reference sequence). For the CDR3, the DNA is TGTGCCAGCGCCCGAAGCGGGGACCGCGGAAACATTCAGTACTTC. Protein sequence: CASARSGDRGNIQYF.

The chain links TRBV6-5 to TRBJ2-6; either TRBD1 or TRBD2 may supply D (6 bases each). Germline CDR1 is MNHEY and CDR2 is SVGAGI. The CDR3 loop spans 16 amino acids. Trimming took off 7 bases at V and 0 bases at J, with 13 bases between the two ends. CDR3 sequence: CASIGRGLSGANVLTF. The CDR3 bases are TGTGCCAGCATTGGCCGGGGGCTCTCTGGGGCCAACGTCCTGACTTTC.

This clonotype was counted a few times. The chain is built from TRBV9 and TRBJ2-3, with 13 bases that match TRBD2. Unmatched junction bases numbered 3, after V lost 0 bases and J lost 5 bases. In germline, CDR1 is SGDLS, CDR2 YYNGEE. The CDR3 loop spans 16 amino acids. The CDR3 reads CASSVVTSGGVDTQYF. DNA of the CDR3: TGTGCCAGCAGCGTAGTAACTAGCGGGGGGGTAGATACGCAGTATTTT.

This clonotype was observed at least ten times. This rearrangement joins TRBV9 to TRBJ2-3; weak D call: TRBD1 (6 bases). The germline CDR1 and CDR2 sequences are SGDLS and YYNGEE. The CDR3 extends over 16 amino acids. With 5 bases removed from V and 1 base from J, the gap between germline ends came to 17 bases. The CDR3 is CASSLTGQWRTDTQYF. For the CDR3, the DNA is TGTGCCAGCAGTCTTACAGGGCAGTGGCGCACAGATACGCAGTATTTT.

The chain combines TRBV27 with TRBJ2-7; tentatively, D is TRBD1 or TRBD2 (7 bases each). Trimming left V 5 bases short and J 6 bases short, with 17 bases between. The CDR3 is 14 residues long. Germline-derived CDR1 and CDR2 are MNHEY and SMNVEV (reference sequence). The CDR3 nucleotides are TGTGCCAGCAGTCGAACAGGGGAGGGATCCGAGCAGTACTTC. This codes for CASSRTGEGSEQYF.

This clonotype was detected many times. The chain has TRBV20-1 and TRBJ2-1; the match to TRBD1 covers 8 bases. V shed 0 bases and J 8 bases; nucleotides not matched to a gene: 3. This CDR3 is built from 13 residues. Looked up from germline, CDR1 is DFQATT and CDR2 is SNEGSKA (reference sequence). The chain's CDR3 is CSARDRGQDEQFF. The CDR3 DNA reads as TGCAGTGCTAGAGACAGGGGGCAGGATGAGCAGTTCTTC.

This clonotype was found many times. The rearrangement joins TRBV11-2 to TRBJ2-7; D remains ambiguous. Germline CDR1 SGHAT, CDR2 FQNNGV. V lost 0 bases and J lost 6, with 6 bases in between. This CDR3 comprises 12 residues. In DNA, the CDR3 is TGTGCCAGCAGCTTAGATCTGGGCGAGCAGTACTTC. It translates to CASSLDLGEQYF.

V usage is TRBV7-9 and J usage is TRBJ2-4, with D perhaps assigned TRBD1 or TRBD2 (5 bases each). Trimming removed 8 bases at V and 7 bases at J, with 15 bases between. CDR3 length: 13 residues. Germline CDR1 reads SEHNR; CDR2 reads FQNEAQ (reference sequence). The CDR3 is CASGDGGENIQYF. DNA for the CDR3: TGTGCCAGCGGGGATGGGGGAGAGAACATTCAGTACTTC.

This clonotype was counted many times. This chain connects TRBV28 to TRBJ2-7, with D possibly being TRBD1 or TRBD2 (5 bases each). This CDR3 region has 14 residues. Germline V CDR1 and CDR2: MDHEN, SYDVKM. V lost 3 bases and J 6 bases, leaving 15 bases between the germline ends. Written as DNA, the CDR3 is TGTGCCAGCAGTTTCCGGGACCCCCGGGGCGAGCAGTACTTC. It codes for CASSFRDPRGEQYF.

This clonotype came up a few times. The rearrangement uses TRBV21-1 and TRBJ1-5. TRBV21-1 is described as a pseudogene. There are 10 residues in the CDR3. The CDR3 reads CASSKDPQHF. Written as DNA, the CDR3 is TGTGCCAGCAGCAAAGATCCCCAGCATTTT.

This clonotype turned up a few times. A much larger clone differs by one base, so this may be a read error. The gene calls are TRBV6-6 and TRBJ2-4, with 10 bases fitting TRBD1. Germline trimming cut 6 bases from V and 9 bases from J; bases unmatched to any gene: 5. The V gene's germline CDR1 is MNHNY and CDR2 SVGAGI (reference sequence). The CDR3 has 13 amino acids. CDR3 sequence: CASRDRGAGIQYF. CDR3 coding DNA: TGTGCCAGCAGGGACAGGGGGGCAGGCATTCAGTACTTC.

V usage is TRBV20-1 and J usage is TRBJ2-3; no reliable D call. Germline V lookup: CDR1 DFQATT, CDR2 SNEGSKA (reference sequence). CDR3 size: 14 residues. V was shortened by 6 bases and J by 2 bases, with 15 bases between the two germline ends. The CDR3 sequence is CSAVDLRNTDTQYF. CDR3 DNA sequence: TGCAGTGCCGTGGATTTGAGGAACACAGATACGCAGTATTTT.

This clonotype was observed at least ten times. The genes are TRBV27 and TRBJ2-7, with D perhaps TRBD1 (6 bases). The CDR3 extends over 15 amino acids. The germline V and J ends were trimmed by 3 bases and 5 bases, with 17 bases remaining between them. Germline lookup yields CDR1 MNHEY and CDR2 SMNVEV (reference sequence). The CDR3 loop is CASSLVPGATHEQYF. The CDR3 region has the DNA TGTGCCAGCAGTTTGGTCCCAGGGGCCACCCACGAGCAGTACTTC.

This clonotype was detected ten times or more. The V and J genes are TRBV27 and TRBJ2-7, with D perhaps TRBD1 (7 bases). V dropped 5 bases and J dropped 6 bases, with 17 bases sitting between them. Germline V CDR1 and CDR2: MNHEY, SMNVEV (reference sequence). The CDR3 has 14 residues. Here the CDR3 reads CASSPWAGGLEQYF. In nucleotides, the CDR3 is TGTGCCAGCAGTCCCTGGGCAGGGGGACTCGAGCAGTACTTC.

This clonotype was seen a handful of times. The chain carries TRBV6-5 and TRBJ2-6; D perhaps matches TRBD1 (7 bases). Germline V gene sequence: CDR1 MNHEY, CDR2 SVGAGI. V shed 5 bases and J shed 18 bases, with 26 bases lying between them. The CDR3 has 15 residues. The CDR3 coding sequence is TGTGCCAGCAGTATGACAGGGACTGGGGCCAACATCCCGACTTTC. Translating it yields CASSMTGTGANIPTF.

The rearrangement joins TRBV4-2 to TRBJ2-7, with D possibly matching TRBD1 (6 bases). In germline, CDR1 is LGHNA, CDR2 YNFKEQ. This CDR3 comprises 16 residues. V was clipped by 0 bases and J by 2 bases, with 14 bases between them. Here the CDR3 DNA reads TGTGCCAGCAGCCAAGATGGAATGGGACAAACCTACGAGCAGTACTTC. It yields the protein CASSQDGMGQTYEQYF.

This chain joins TRBV7-2 and TRBJ2-5; D is undetermined. Germline V gene sequence: CDR1 SGHTA, CDR2 FQGNSA. The CDR3 has 12 residues. V dropped 5 bases and J dropped 11 bases, with 15 bases sitting between them. CDR3 nucleotides: TGTGCCAGCAGCGTTGGGCGGAATGAGCAGTACTTC. Residues: CASSVGRNEQYF.

Only one count was recorded for this clonotype. A much larger clone lies a single base off, so this may be a read error. The V gene is TRBV20-1, the J gene TRBJ2-3; the match to TRBD2 covers 8 bases. This CDR3 region has 13 residues. J lost 1 base, V lost 7 bases, and 4 bases had no gene match. Germline V gene data show CDR1 as DFQATT and CDR2 as SNEGSKA (reference sequence). The CDR3 loop reads CSGRAGGTDTQYF. CDR3 nucleotides: TGCAGTGGACGAGCGGGGGGCACAGATACGCAGTATTTT.

This clonotype occurred a few times. This chain connects TRBV29-1 to TRBJ2-2, with TRBD2 matching over 10 bases. The germline V gene has CDR1 SQVTM and CDR2 ANQGSEA. V trimming: 4 bases; J trimming: 4 bases; junction bases outside the gene matches: 6. The CDR3 is made up of 15 amino acids. Here the CDR3 reads CSVVGPSGGTGELFF. CDR3 in DNA: TGCAGCGTTGTGGGGCCTAGCGGGGGCACCGGGGAGCTGTTTTTT.

This clonotype was detected only a few times. V is TRBV2 and J is TRBJ1-5; 10 bases are a match to TRBD1. Germline values: CDR1 SNHLY, CDR2 FYNNEI. The J segment lost 6 bases and the V segment lost 6 bases, leaving 5 bases of the junction unmatched. The length of the CDR3 is 14 residues. The CDR3 is CASSDRGLVQPQHF. The CDR3 nucleotides are TGTGCCAGCAGCGACAGGGGGCTGGTTCAGCCCCAGCATTTT.

V gene TRBV4-2 combines with J gene TRBJ2-4, with unresolved D. The J call may be mistaken, given a closer DNA end match to TRBJ2-7. Germline loops: CDR1 LGHNA, CDR2 YNFKEQ. This CDR3 spans 16 amino acids. This chain's CDR3 is CASSQESEASYYEQYF. The CDR3, as DNA: TGTGCCAGCAGCCAAGAGAGCGAGGCTTCGTACTACGAGCAGTACTTC.

This clonotype was picked up many times. This chain links TRBV7-2 with TRBJ2-3; 7 positions match TRBD2. Trimming at V came to 8 bases and at J to 7 bases, leaving 9 bases not matched to a gene. The germline V gene encodes CDR1 SGHTA and CDR2 FQGNSA. The CDR3 is 13 residues long. The CDR3 reads CASARQTSNTQYF. The DNA of the CDR3 is TGTGCCAGCGCGAGGCAGACTAGCAATACGCAGTATTTT.

The gene calls are TRBV7-8 and TRBJ2-1; D possibly corresponds to TRBD2 (5 bases). With 2 bases removed from V and 5 bases from J, the gap between germline ends came to 10 bases. The CDR3 loop spans 14 amino acids. Germline V gene sequence: CDR1 SGHVS, CDR2 FQNEAQ. The CDR3 here is CASSLSLANNEQFF. CDR3 in DNA: TGTGCCAGCAGCTTATCGCTAGCAAACAATGAGCAGTTCTTC.